A single sample is the source of the 27 T cell receptor beta chains below, sequenced in a study of blood T cell repertoires in COVID-19. Sequencing was performed with immunoSEQ multiplex PCR; in TCRdb, only in-frame clones are kept and a portion is missing. Found here are under 90,000 clones, 60% to 80% of them singletons; the top ten hold 9.5% to 15%. Sequencing was carried out using peripheral blood. The receptors stem from a human donor in a cohort sampled during active COVID-19.

The CDR3 is CASSPPLTPPNEQFF. The CDR3 DNA sequence: TGTGCCAGCTCACCACCCCTGACACCGCCGAATGAGCAGTTCTTC. V and J are TRBV18 and TRBJ2-1; no clear D. V dropped 0 bases and J dropped 7 bases, with 13 bases sitting between them. CDR1 is KGHSH, CDR2 LQKENI, per germline. CDR3 length: 15 amino acids.

This clone was counted a single time. The rearrangement uses TRBV27 and TRBJ1-4; TRBD1 agrees at 11 bases. J was trimmed by 3 bases and V by 3 bases; bases with no gene match: 9. The CDR3 sequence is 18 residues long. Germline lookup yields CDR1 MNHEY and CDR2 SMNVEV (reference sequence). CDR3 amino acids: CASSFGTGGSTANEKLFF. Here the CDR3 DNA reads TGTGCCAGCAGTTTCGGGACAGGGGGAAGTACAGCTAATGAAAAACTGTTTTTT.

This clone came up a few times. The chain has TRBV7-2 and TRBJ2-7; D not certain. CDR1 is SGHTA, CDR2 FQGNSA, per germline. The V gene lost 2 bases and the J gene lost 2 bases, with 7 bases spanning the gap. The CDR3 is 13 residues long. The CDR3 region has the DNA TGTGCCAGCAGCTTATCCCCCACCTACGAGCAGTACTTC. Its translation is CASSLSPTYEQYF.

Only a few counts were recorded for this clone. V is TRBV6-5 and J is TRBJ1-6, with 7 bases aligning to TRBD1. After removal of 8 bases from V and 7 bases from J, the junction contained 8 bases not matched to a gene. CDR1 and CDR2 (germline): MNHEY, SVGAGI. The CDR3 is 14 amino acids. DNA of the CDR3: TGTGCCAGCGGGCGACAGGGAGAGAATTCACCCCTCCACTTT. Its translation: CASGRQGENSPLHF.

V usage is TRBV20-1 and J usage is TRBJ1-2; the match to TRBD1 covers 7 bases. The germline V gene has CDR1 DFQATT and CDR2 SNEGSKA (reference sequence). V lost 3 bases to trimming and J lost 8 bases; unmatched junction nucleotides: 9. The CDR3 length is 13 residues. The chain's CDR3 is CSASVQGFGGYTF. The CDR3, as DNA: TGCAGTGCTAGTGTACAGGGGTTTGGGGGCTACACCTTC.

V usage is TRBV7-9 and J usage is TRBJ2-7; the D gene is possibly TRBD2 (5 bases). The V gene lost 5 bases and the J gene lost 4 bases, with 12 bases spanning the gap. Germline lookup yields CDR1 SEHNR and CDR2 FQNEAQ (reference sequence). The CDR3 spans 13 residues. The CDR3 region has the DNA TGTGCCAGCAGCCCTCCCCGGGATTACGAGCAGTACTTC. Protein: CASSPPRDYEQYF.

This chain links TRBV24-1 with TRBJ2-2; D remains ambiguous. Trimming removed 6 bases at V and 6 bases at J, with 16 bases between. The germline CDR1 and CDR2 sequences are KGHDR and SFDVKD. The CDR3 is 15 amino acids. As DNA, the CDR3 is TGTGCCACCAGTCCCCAGTGGGCGTCCTCCGGGGAGCTGTTTTTT. Translating it yields CATSPQWASSGELFF.

This clone was seen just once. The sample has other DNA sequences that encode this CDR3 too. The J gene is TRBJ1-2, the V gene TRBV28, with unresolved D. Germline CDR1 is MDHEN and CDR2 is SYDVKM. V lost 2 bases, J lost 8 bases, and 9 bases lay in between. This CDR3 has 12 residues. For the CDR3, the DNA is TGTGCCAGCAGTTTAGGGCCCAGGGGCTACACCTTC. Its protein product is CASSLGPRGYTF.

This chain joins TRBV24-1 and TRBJ2-3, with 8 positions matching TRBD2. The CDR3 loop spans 18 amino acids. V lost 1 base and J lost 3; bases outside the gene matches: 11. In germline, CDR1 is KGHDR, CDR2 SFDVKD. The CDR3 DNA follows: TGTGCCACCAGTGATTTCGGAACCGGGCGGGGGGTGACAGATACGCAGTATTTT. Encoded protein: CATSDFGTGRGVTDTQYF.

This rearrangement joins TRBV19 to TRBJ2-1; 7 positions agree with TRBD1. The germline CDR1 and CDR2 sequences are LNHDA and SQIVND (reference sequence). Trimming at V came to 4 bases and at J to 2 bases, leaving 2 bases not matched to a gene. The length of the CDR3 is 14 residues. The CDR3 loop is CASSSQGAYNEQFF. Here the CDR3 DNA reads TGTGCCAGTAGTAGTCAGGGGGCCTACAATGAGCAGTTCTTC.

By share, this clone counts as medium-sized. This chain uses TRBV4-2 with TRBJ2-1; 10 bases match TRBD2. Germline CDR1 LGHNA, CDR2 YNFKEQ. V was pared by 2 bases and J by 4 bases, with 2 bases of the junction left unmatched. The CDR3 totals 15 residues. This chain's CDR3 is CASSQTSGTYNEQFF. CDR3 nucleotides: TGTGCCAGCAGCCAAACTAGCGGGACATACAATGAGCAGTTCTTC.

The J gene is TRBJ2-5, the V gene TRBV30; tentatively, D is TRBD1 (5 bases). Trimming took off 4 bases at V and 5 bases at J, with 11 bases between the two ends. Germline CDR1 is GTSNPN and CDR2 is SVGIG (reference sequence). The CDR3 contains 12 residues. Written as DNA, the CDR3 is TGTGCCTGGAACCAGGGTGGGGAGACCCAGTACTTC. Residues: CAWNQGGETQYF.

The chain joins TRBV9 to TRBJ1-5, with 7 bases fitting TRBD1. The V and J ends lost 4 bases and 0 bases, in that order; junction bases with no gene match: 13. Germline V gene sequence: CDR1 SGDLS, CDR2 YYNGEE. CDR3 size: 18 residues. The CDR3 spells CASSSSPDRTDSNQPQHF. DNA of the CDR3: TGTGCCAGCAGCTCCAGCCCGGACAGGACAGATAGCAATCAGCCCCAGCATTTT.

This clone appeared a single time. The CDR3 DNA is TGCGCCAGCAGCCCATGGAGCTTACAAGAGACCCAGTACTTC. Its protein product is CASSPWSLQETQYF. The chain carries TRBV4-1 and TRBJ2-5; D call uncertain. The CDR3 length is 14 residues. Germline V gene data show CDR1 as MGHRA and CDR2 as YSYEKL. V was pared by 4 bases and J by 2 bases, with 11 bases between.

This chain connects TRBV5-4 to TRBJ1-2, with 8 bases lining up with TRBD1. Trimming removed 4 bases from V and 8 bases from J; junction bases left unmatched: 16. Germline CDR1 is SGHNT and CDR2 is YYREEE (reference sequence). This CDR3 is built from 16 residues. CDR3 in amino acids: CASSAKTGVPSWGYTF. The DNA for the CDR3 is TGTGCCAGCAGCGCAAAGACAGGGGTCCCGTCATGGGGCTACACCTTC. The full variable domain, rest sourced from reference TRBV5-4 and TRBJ1-2, is ETGVTQSPTHLIKTRGQQVTLRCSSQSGHNTVSWYQQALGQGPQFIFQYYREEENGRGNFPPRFSGLQFPNYSSELNVNALELDDSALYLCASSAKTGVPSWGYTFGSGTRLTVV.

V gene TRBV4-1 combines with J gene TRBJ2-5; TRBD1 agrees at 7 bases. The V gene end was trimmed by 0 bases and the J gene end by 5 bases; junction bases not matched to a gene: 6. This CDR3 comprises 15 residues. CDR1 is MGHRA, CDR2 YSYEKL, per germline. CDR3 protein: CASSQDEGGRETQYF. DNA of the CDR3: TGCGCCAGCAGCCAAGATGAAGGGGGCAGGGAGACCCAGTACTTC.

This clone was counted between two and nine times. This chain links TRBV28 with TRBJ2-5; TRBD1 might be the D (7 bases). Germline V CDR1 and CDR2: MDHEN, SYDVKM. CDR3 length equals 17 residues. V was shortened by 2 bases and J by 5 bases, with 21 bases between the two germline ends. CDR3 amino acids: CASSLLPFTGAGETQYF. The DNA for the CDR3 is TGTGCCAGCAGTTTACTCCCTTTTACAGGGGCGGGGGAGACCCAGTACTTC.

V and J are TRBV27 and TRBJ1-6; tentatively, D is TRBD1 (5 bases). This CDR3 is built from 14 residues. CDR1 and CDR2 (germline): MNHEY, SMNVEV (reference sequence). The V and J ends lost 6 bases and 11 bases respectively, with 17 bases between them. CDR3 in amino acids: CASRKVGTGAPLHF. CDR3 DNA: TGTGCCAGCAGGAAGGTGGGGACGGGGGCACCCCTCCACTTT.

V and J are TRBV6-5 and TRBJ1-5, with D unresolved. This CDR3 is 15 amino acids long. Looked up from germline, CDR1 is MNHEY and CDR2 is SVGAGI. The V end lost 5 bases, the J end lost 0 bases, and 11 bases lay between the germline ends. In nucleotides, the CDR3 is TGTGCCAGCAGTCAACGACATTTTAGCAATCAGCCCCAGCATTTT. Its translation: CASSQRHFSNQPQHF.

This sequence joins TRBV5-1 and TRBJ2-1; 12 bases are shared with TRBD2. V dropped 4 bases and J dropped 6; count of bases not matched to a gene: 11. CDR1 and CDR2 (germline): SGHRS, YFSETQ. The CDR3 consists of 17 residues. CDR3 sequence (DNA): TGCGCCAGCAGCAGGGCCCTAGCGGGGGGGAACTTCAATGAGCAGTTCTTC. Translating gives CASSRALAGGNFNEQFF.

V usage is TRBV2 and J usage is TRBJ2-5; weak D call: TRBD2 (6 bases). CDR1 and CDR2 (germline): SNHLY, FYNNEI. The CDR3 has 13 residues. V lost 10 bases to trimming and J lost 2 bases, with 14 bases between them. The CDR3, as DNA: TGTGCCACCTTGGGGGACTTTCAAGAGACCCAGTACTTC. This gives the protein CATLGDFQETQYF. Combining the CDR3 with reference TRBV2 and TRBJ2-5 gives the whole variable domain EPEVTQTPSHQVTQMGQEVILRCVPISNHLYFYWYRQILGQKVEFLVSFYNNEISEKSEIFDDQFSVERPDGSNFTLKIRSTKLEDSAMYFCATLGDFQETQYFGPGTRLLVL.

The chain combines TRBV11-3 with TRBJ1-1; the D gene is possibly TRBD1 (5 bases). Germline assignment: CDR1 SGHNT and CDR2 YENEEA. This CDR3 spans 15 amino acids. The V end lost 5 bases, the J end lost 5 bases, and 18 bases lay between the germline ends. CDR3 nucleotide sequence: TGTGCCAGCAGCCGTACAGGAGCCCCAGTGACTGAAGCTTTCTTT. This sequence encodes CASSRTGAPVTEAFF.

The chain recombines TRBV6-5 with TRBJ1-2, with D possibly matching TRBD1 (6 bases). This CDR3 comprises 15 residues. In germline, CDR1 is MNHEY, CDR2 SVGAGI. V shed 6 bases and J shed 4 bases, with 18 bases lying between them. CDR3 bases: TGTGCCAGCAGCTTATACGGGGGGCCAACCTATGGCTACACCTTC. It translates to CASSLYGGPTYGYTF.

The chain recombines TRBV11-1 with TRBJ2-2; 9 nucleotides line up with TRBD1. CDR1 is SGHAT, CDR2 FQDESV, per germline (reference sequence). The J segment lost 4 bases and the V segment lost 6 bases, leaving 6 bases of the junction unmatched. This CDR3 has 15 amino acids. The CDR3, as DNA: TGTGCCAGCAGTCCGACAGGGGGGGGCACCGGGGAGCTGTTTTTT. Translation gives CASSPTGGGTGELFF.

The chain links TRBV6-1 to TRBJ1-2; 8 bases agree with TRBD1. Trimming cost V 2 bases and J 4 bases; bases outside gene matches: 27. The CDR3 is 22 amino acids. Germline loops: CDR1 MNHNS, CDR2 SASEGT. The DNA for the CDR3 is TGTGCCAGCAGTGAATGGTGGGACAGGTCCATAGAAAAACCAGGAAGCCTCTATGGCTACACCTTC. Residues: CASSEWWDRSIEKPGSLYGYTF.

The chain couples TRBV4-1 to TRBJ1-5; the match to TRBD1 covers 7 bases. The junction had 8 bases not matched to a gene; V was cut back by 3 bases and J by 6 bases. The germline CDR1 and CDR2 sequences are MGHRA and YSYEKL. The CDR3 is 15 amino acids. The CDR3 loop reads CASSHPDRDAQPQHF. In DNA, the CDR3 is TGCGCCAGCAGCCATCCCGACAGGGATGCTCAGCCCCAGCATTTT.

The CDR3 protein is CAWSSLVGGYAEAFF. Here the CDR3 DNA reads TGTGCCTGGAGTTCGTTGGTCGGGGGGTACGCTGAAGCTTTCTTT. The rearrangement joins TRBV30 to TRBJ1-1, with a weak D call TRBD1 (5 bases). Trimming shortened V by 2 bases and J by 6 bases, and 19 bases separated the two germline ends. The germline gives CDR1 GTSNPN, CDR2 SVGIG (reference sequence). The CDR3 runs 15 residues.